These T cell receptor beta chains were read from a single sample in a study of shared clonotypes between healthy human individuals. Profiling relied on immunoSEQ multiplex PCR, and the TCRdb table lists in-frame clones only, not all of them. The table includes roughly 2 million clones, roughly 94% detected once. Material: naive CD4+ T cells sorted from blood. The receptors were sampled from a man younger than 30 in good health. The CDR3 runs from the conserved cysteine through the conserved F or W. Fields, in order: clone size, V gene, D gene, J gene, CDR3 DNA, CDR3 protein. A D gene is named only where the DNA matches it firmly. Expanded clones get a size class; other rows say once, few or many, or leave the size out.

>once|TRBV5-1|NA|TRBJ2-1
TGCGCCAGCAGCTTGGGGACTCTCTACAATGAGCAGTTCTTC
CASSLGTLYNEQFF
>NA|TRBV6-5|TRBD2|TRBJ2-7
TGTGCCAGCAGTTCTCTCCCGGGACTAGCGGGACTCGAGCAGTACTTC
CASSSLPGLAGLEQYF
>NA|TRBV30|NA|TRBJ1-4
TGTGCCTGGAGTAGCGGGGCGGGTGAAAAACTGTTTTTT
CAWSSGAGEKLFF
>NA|TRBV6-1|NA|TRBJ1-6
TGTGCCAGCAGCCCGCAAGGGATTGGGTATTCACCCCTCCACTTT
CASSPQGIGYSPLHF
>NA|TRBV5-1|TRBD2|TRBJ2-3
TGCGCCAGCAGCCGGGGACTAGCGGAAGCCGGCGGCACAGATACGCAGTATTTT
CASSRGLAEAGGTDTQYF
>NA|TRBV28|TRBD1|TRBJ2-4
TGTGCCAGCAGTGCCGGGACAGGGGGCGGCAAAAACATTCAGTACTTC
CASSAGTGGGKNIQYF
>NA|TRBV5-1|TRBD1|TRBJ2-5
TGCGCCAGCAGTCTTGGACAGGGAAGGGAGACCCAGTACTTC
CASSLGQGRETQYF
>NA|TRBV19|NA|TRBJ2-4
TGTGCCAGTACCGGAGCAGGGTCCTACATTCAGTACTTC
CASTGAGSYIQYF
>NA|TRBV27|NA|TRBJ2-5
TGTGCCAGCAGTTTAGGTGGGGGCGCGTCAGAGACCCAGTACTTC
CASSLGGGASETQYF
>NA|TRBV10-2|TRBD1|TRBJ1-2
TGCGCCAGCAGGGGACAGGGTGGGGACCTTAACTATGGCTACACCTTC
CASRGQGGDLNYGYTF
>NA|TRBV5-1|NA|TRBJ2-5
TGCGCCAGCAGCTTGCTAGGGGAAGAGACCCAGTACTTC
CASSLLGEETQYF
>NA|TRBV29-1|NA|TRBJ1-1
TGCAGCACCAAACAGGGAGCTGAAGCTTTCTTT
CSTKQGAEAFF
>NA|TRBV5-1|NA|TRBJ2-1
TGCGCCAGCAGCTTGGGGGACAAAAGTAGCTCCTACAATGAGCAGTTCTTC
CASSLGDKSSSYNEQFF
>NA|TRBV27|TRBD2|TRBJ2-1
TGTGCCAGCAGTCTGAGCGGGAGAGTGGGACGCGAGCAGTTCTTC
CASSLSGRVGREQFF
>NA|TRBV6-1|TRBD1|TRBJ2-4
TGTGCCAGCTGCGGACAGGGGGCCAAAAACATTCAGTACTTC
CASCGQGAKNIQYF
>NA|TRBV18|NA|TRBJ2-7
TGTGCCAGCTCACCATCACAGGCCTACGAGCAGTACTTC
CASSPSQAYEQYF
>NA|TRBV6-6|NA|TRBJ1-1
TGTGCCAGCAGTTACAACAGGTTGAACACTGAAGCTTTCTTT
CASSYNRLNTEAFF
>NA|TRBV11-2|NA|TRBJ1-6
TGTGCCAGCAGCCGAGGGGGGTATTCACCCCTCCACTTT
CASSRGGYSPLHF
>NA|TRBV9|NA|TRBJ2-7
TGTGCCAGCAGCGTAGAGACGACAGGGAGGTACGAGCAGTACTTC
CASSVETTGRYEQYF
>many|TRBV15|TRBD1|TRBJ2-7
TGTGCCACCAGCAGACCCGGGACAGGTAGCTCCTACGAGCAGTACTTC
CATSRPGTGSSYEQYF
>NA|TRBV5-1|TRBD1|TRBJ1-6
TGCGCCAGCAGCTTGGCCGGGACAGGGTTCTCCTATAATTCACCCCTCCACTTT
CASSLAGTGFSYNSPLHF
>once|TRBV5-4|TRBD1|TRBJ1-6
TGTGCCAGCAGCGGGGACAGAGGCTTTCTGTCACCCCTCCACTTT
CASSGDRGFLSPLHF
>NA|TRBV28|TRBD1|TRBJ2-7
TGTGCCAGCAGCCGGGACAGGTTCGGGGGCGAGCAGTACTTC
CASSRDRFGGEQYF
>NA|TRBV13|TRBD2|TRBJ2-2
TGTGCCAGCAGCTACCGGACTAGCGGGAGGGCGAACACCGGGGAGCTGTTTTTT
CASSYRTSGRANTGELFF
>NA|TRBV2|NA|TRBJ2-1
TGTGCCAGCAGTGAAGAGGGGTACGCCTACAATGAGCAGTTCTTC
CASSEEGYAYNEQFF
>NA|TRBV7-9|TRBD2|TRBJ2-1
TGTGCCAGCAGCCTGTTCTTAGCGGGCTCATACAATGAGCAGTTCTTC
CASSLFLAGSYNEQFF
>once|TRBV10-3|NA|TRBJ2-2
TGTGCCTCGCTCGGGGGACCAACGAACACCGGGGAGCTGTTTTTT
CASLGGPTNTGELFF
>NA|TRBV11-2|NA|TRBJ2-5
TGTGCCAGCAGCTTAGGGACTAAAAAAGGCGAGACCCAGTACTTC
CASSLGTKKGETQYF
>NA|TRBV30|TRBD1|TRBJ1-5
TGTGCCTGGAGCCTTAGAGGGACAGGGCTCAATCAGCCCCAGCATTTT
CAWSLRGTGLNQPQHF
>NA|TRBV6-1|NA|TRBJ1-1
TGTGCCAGCAGTGAAAAAAAGTTCGTAGTCAAGGGGACTGAAGCTTTCTTT
CASSEKKFVVKGTEAFF
>NA|TRBV10-3|TRBD2|TRBJ2-1
TGTGCCATCAATGGAGGGGGACTAGAATCGGGCAATGAGCAGTTCTTC
CAINGGGLESGNEQFF
>once|TRBV6-5|TRBD2|TRBJ2-3
TGTGCCAGCAGCCGACTAGCGGGGGGCTCAGATACGCAGTATTTT
CASSRLAGGSDTQYF
>once|TRBV2|NA|TRBJ2-1
TGTGCCAGCAGTGAAGTGGAGCCGGGCAGGAGCAATGAGCAGTTCTTC
CASSEVEPGRSNEQFF
>NA|TRBV15|TRBD1|TRBJ2-5
TGTGCCACCAGCGGGGGTGGGACAGGGGGTTCAGAGACCCAGTACTTC
CATSGGGTGGSETQYF
>NA|TRBV19|NA|TRBJ1-1
TGTGCCAGTAGTTCGACCTGGGCTGAAGCTTTCTTT
CASSSTWAEAFF
>NA|TRBV4-1|NA|TRBJ2-5
TGCGCCAGCAGCCAAGGCCGGGTGGGGCGTCAAGAGACCCAGTACTTC
CASSQGRVGRQETQYF
>NA|TRBV11-2|NA|TRBJ2-3
TGTGCCAGCAGCTCCGCGGGTGGTAGCACAGATACGCAGTATTTT
CASSSAGGSTDTQYF
>NA|TRBV6-7|NA|TRBJ2-3
TGTGCCAGCATTGAAAGTTTCCTAACCACAGATACGCAGTATTTT
CASIESFLTTDTQYF
>NA|TRBV5-6|NA|TRBJ2-7
TGTGCCAGCAGCTTGGGACAGGTTCTCCCCTACGAGCAGTACTTC
CASSLGQVLPYEQYF
>NA|TRBV11-2|NA|TRBJ2-7
TGTGCCAGCAGCTTAGAAGCCGGAGCCTACGAGCAGTACTTC
CASSLEAGAYEQYF
>once|TRBV5-6|NA|TRBJ2-1
TGTGCCAGCAGCTTGGGGAGGACCAGCTCCTACAATGAGCAGTTCTTC
CASSLGRTSSYNEQFF
>once|TRBV5-6|TRBD2|TRBJ2-7
TGTGCCAGCAGCTGGACTAGCGGGCGCGAGCAGTACTTC
CASSWTSGREQYF
>NA|TRBV5-1|NA|TRBJ1-4
TGCGCCAGCAGCCACCACGGGAACGAGAATGAAAAACTGTTTTTT
CASSHHGNENEKLFF
>NA|TRBV5-1|NA|TRBJ1-1
TGCGCCAGCAGCTCCATGGGGTTGGACACTGAAGCTTTCTTT
CASSSMGLDTEAFF
>NA|TRBV5-6|TRBD1|TRBJ1-1
TGTGCCAGCAGCTTTTACAGGGGGAAGGCGGACACTGAAGCTTTCTTT
CASSFYRGKADTEAFF
>NA|TRBV5-1|TRBD2|TRBJ2-3
TGCGCCAGCAGGGCCCTGAGGGCTAGCGGTTTGTCAGATACGCAGTATTTT
CASRALRASGLSDTQYF
>NA|TRBV27|TRBD1|TRBJ2-2
TGTGCCACCAAAAGGACAGGGGTTAACACCGGGGAGCTGTTTTTT
CATKRTGVNTGELFF
>NA|TRBV6-1|NA|TRBJ2-3
TGTGCCAGCAGTGAAGCGGGTTTTACGCAGTATTTT
CASSEAGFTQYF
>once|TRBV6-6|NA|TRBJ1-5
TGTGCCAGCAGTTCCCTCCCGGGCAATCAGCCCCAGCATTTT
CASSSLPGNQPQHF
>NA|TRBV6-4|NA|TRBJ1-6
TGTGCCAGCACCCCCCGGGATAAGTGGGCTGATTGGAATTCACCCCTCCACTTT
CASTPRDKWADWNSPLHF
>NA|TRBV7-2|NA|TRBJ2-6
TGTGCCAGCAGCCCACCCCCCTCTGGGGCCAACGTCCTGACTTTC
CASSPPPSGANVLTF
>NA|TRBV13|NA|TRBJ2-1
TGTGCCAGCAGCACAGGTCAGCTAACAGGGTTAAGATCCTACAATGAGCAGTTCTTC
CASSTGQLTGLRSYNEQFF
>NA|TRBV7-9|TRBD2|TRBJ2-5
TGTGCCAGCAGCTTAGGTAGCGGGGGGGAAGAGACCCAGTACTTC
CASSLGSGGEETQYF
>NA|TRBV29-1|NA|TRBJ1-3
TGCAGCGTTGAAAAGGGTGGAAACACCATATATTTT
CSVEKGGNTIYF
>NA|TRBV7-2|NA|TRBJ2-1
TGTGCCAGCAGCCTCCAACGGTACAATGAGCAGTTCTTC
CASSLQRYNEQFF
>NA|TRBV30|NA|TRBJ2-7
TGTGCCTGGAGCCTCACAGGGTTTGGCGAGCAGTACTTC
CAWSLTGFGEQYF
>NA|TRBV7-2|TRBD1|TRBJ2-5
TGTGCCAGCAGCTTAGGAAACAGGGGCGGGGAGACCCAGTACTTC
CASSLGNRGGETQYF
>NA|TRBV6-6|TRBD2|TRBJ2-5
TGTGCCAGCAGCAACCCTAGCGGACTACAAGAGACCCAGTACTTC
CASSNPSGLQETQYF